The clone carrying this T cell receptor beta chain appeared once. The protocol was immunoSEQ multiplex PCR, while the TCRdb copy is restricted to in-frame clones and leaves out a portion. The sample lists some 470,000 clones, 75% to 85% seen once, with over 10% in the top ten. This CDR3 is 15 amino acids long. Trimming pared 1 base from V and 7 bases from J, leaving 16 bases between. Germline V gene sequence: CDR1 SNHLY, CDR2 FYNNEI. This specimen comes from a study of shared clonotypes between healthy human individuals. All donors were Caucasian adults living in Nashville, Tennessee. The sample was PBMCs. This receptor was taken from a woman between 40 and 55 years old in good health. Some clones in this sample may be carry-over from other donors' samples. The genes are TRBV2 and TRBJ1-2; D might be TRBD1 (5 bases). CDR3 region: CASSEGLGREGGYTF. The CDR3 nucleotides read TGTGCCAGCAGTGAAGGGCTCGGCAGGGAAGGTGGCTACACCTTC.